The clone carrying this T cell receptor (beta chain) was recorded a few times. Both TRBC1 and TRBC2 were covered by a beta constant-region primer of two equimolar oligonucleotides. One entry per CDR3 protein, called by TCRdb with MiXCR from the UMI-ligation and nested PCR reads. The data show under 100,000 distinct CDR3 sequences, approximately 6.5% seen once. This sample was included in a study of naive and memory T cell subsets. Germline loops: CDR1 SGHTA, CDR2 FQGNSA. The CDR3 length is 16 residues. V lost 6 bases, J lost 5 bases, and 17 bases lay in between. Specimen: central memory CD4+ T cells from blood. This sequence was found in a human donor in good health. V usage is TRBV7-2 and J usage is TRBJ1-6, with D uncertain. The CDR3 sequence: CASRDRREGDNSPLHF. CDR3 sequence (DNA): TGTGCCAGCAGAGATAGGAGGGAAGGAGATAATTCACCCCTCCACTTT.